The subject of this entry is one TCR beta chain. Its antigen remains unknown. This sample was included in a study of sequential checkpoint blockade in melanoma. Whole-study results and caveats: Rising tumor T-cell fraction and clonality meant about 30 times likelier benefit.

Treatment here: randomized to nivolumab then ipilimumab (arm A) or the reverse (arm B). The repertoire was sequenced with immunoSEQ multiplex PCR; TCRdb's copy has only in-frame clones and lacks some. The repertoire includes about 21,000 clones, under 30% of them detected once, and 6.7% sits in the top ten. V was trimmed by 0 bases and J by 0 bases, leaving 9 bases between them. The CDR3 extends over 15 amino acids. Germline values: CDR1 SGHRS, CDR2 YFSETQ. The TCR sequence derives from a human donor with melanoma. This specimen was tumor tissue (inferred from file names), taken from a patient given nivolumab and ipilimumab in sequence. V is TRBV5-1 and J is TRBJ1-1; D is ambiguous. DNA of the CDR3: TGCGCCAGCAGCTTGGACAGCTATATGAACACTGAAGCTTTCTTT. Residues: CASSLDSYMNTEAFF.